The present T cell receptor (beta chain) was sequenced within a study of shared clonotypes between healthy human individuals. This CDR3 has 18 residues. V was trimmed by 5 bases and J by 0 bases, leaving 20 bases between them. Germline V gene sequence: CDR1 SGHVS, CDR2 FQNEAQ. Using immunoSEQ multiplex PCR, the repertoire was profiled, and TCRdb retains in-frame clones only, with some absent. The data contain 1.5 million to 1.9 million clones, approximately 98% of them seen just once; the ten biggest clones take up 0.45%. The chain uses TRBV7-8 and TRBJ1-3; D possibly corresponds to TRBD1 (5 bases). The sequenced sample was naive CD4+ T cells sorted from blood. Subset here: CD45RA+ positively selected. This TCR came from a young man in good health. The chain's CDR3 is CASSGRFRDPASGNTIYF. CDR3 coding DNA: TGTGCCAGCAGCGGAAGGTTCCGGGACCCAGCCTCTGGAAACACCATATATTTT.